One sample yielded the 32 T cell receptor beta chains listed below, sequenced in a study of radiotherapy plus CTLA-4 blockade in lung cancer. Generated by immunoSEQ multiplex PCR, the TCRdb table keeps only in-frame clones and is missing some. The sample lists more than 95,000 clones, about four fifths occurring once. The specimen comprised peripheral blood, sampled from a patient treated with radiotherapy plus ipilimumab. The receptors shown here come from a human donor with non-small cell lung cancer who had a partial response to radiotherapy plus ipilimumab.

The V gene is TRBV7-9, the J gene TRBJ2-3; TRBD2 aligns across 8 bases. Trimming at V came to 5 bases and at J to 4 bases, leaving 20 bases not matched to a gene. The CDR3 loop spans 19 amino acids. The germline V gene has CDR1 SEHNR and CDR2 FQNEAQ (reference sequence). The CDR3 nucleotides are TGTGCCAGCAGCCTAACGCTGGTCTTCGCGGGAGGCCACGCAGATACGCAGTATTTT. This sequence encodes CASSLTLVFAGGHADTQYF.

This clone was seen many times. The rearrangement links TRBV29-1 to TRBJ1-2; possible D gene TRBD1, 5 bases. Trimming pared 7 bases from V and 4 bases from J, leaving 13 bases between. Per germline, CDR1 SQVTM and CDR2 ANQGSEA. This CDR3 contains 12 residues. CDR3 in amino acids: CSGQISGYGYTF. In DNA form, the CDR3 reads TGCAGCGGACAGATCTCGGGCTATGGCTACACCTTC.

The rearrangement links TRBV29-1 to TRBJ1-2; 9 nucleotides align to TRBD1. The CDR3 sequence is 15 residues long. J gave up 7 bases and V 2 bases, and 11 bases lay outside the gene matches. CDR1 and CDR2 (germline): SQVTM, ANQGSEA. CDR3 sequence reads: CSVESRDRVVGGYTF. Written as DNA, the CDR3 is TGCAGCGTTGAATCCCGGGACAGGGTCGTAGGTGGCTACACCTTC.

This rearrangement joins TRBV5-6 to TRBJ2-7, with TRBD2 matching 10 bases. J lost 5 bases, V lost 5 bases, and 13 bases had no gene match. Germline lookup yields CDR1 SGHDT and CDR2 YYEEEE. CDR3 length: 16 amino acids. The CDR3 is CASSQYGASGSNEQYV. The DNA of the CDR3 is TGTGCCAGCAGTCAATATGGGGCTAGCGGGAGCAACGAGCAGTACGTC.

The chain has TRBV5-1 and TRBJ1-1, with 7 bases fitting TRBD1. J was trimmed by 1 base and V by 4 bases; bases with no gene match: 7. The germline V gene encodes CDR1 SGHRS and CDR2 YFSETQ. The CDR3 consists of 15 residues. DNA of the CDR3: TGCGCCAGCAGCCCCCACCGGGACAGGAACACTGAAGCTTTCTTT. It encodes CASSPHRDRNTEAFF.

This clone has only one observation. V usage is TRBV18 and J usage is TRBJ2-1; D is perhaps TRBD1 (6 bases). CDR3 length equals 17 residues. Germline assignment: CDR1 KGHSH and CDR2 LQKENI. Trimming took 1 base from V and 7 from J, leaving 20 bases between them. In nucleotides, the CDR3 is TGTGCCAGCTCACCACAGACAGGCCAAGGTCCCTTGAATGAGCAGTTCTTC. It specifies CASSPQTGQGPLNEQFF.

The V and J genes are TRBV5-4 and TRBJ2-1; 10 bases are a match to TRBD2. Germline CDR1 reads SGHNT; CDR2 reads YYREEE (reference sequence). The CDR3 has 15 amino acids. Unmatched junction bases numbered 6, after V lost 5 bases and J lost 4 bases. In nucleotides, the CDR3 is TGTGCCAGCAGTACCGGGACTAGCGCTTACAATGAGCAGTTCTTC. It codes for CASSTGTSAYNEQFF.

This clone has only a few counts. The chain combines TRBV28 with TRBJ2-6; no definite D call. Trimming cost V 6 bases and J 1 base, with 13 bases left between them. This CDR3 contains 16 residues. Germline-derived CDR1 and CDR2 are MDHEN and SYDVKM. The CDR3 here is CASRTLTLSGANVLTF. CDR3 in DNA: TGTGCCAGCAGGACACTTACCCTATCTGGGGCCAACGTCCTGACTTTC.

For the CDR3, the DNA is TGCGCCAGCAGCTTGGAGCGGTCTGATCAGCCCCAGCATTTT. It translates to CASSLERSDQPQHF. The rearrangement joins TRBV5-1 to TRBJ1-5, with D unclear. V lost 0 bases, J lost 5 bases, and 9 bases lay in between. CDR3 length: 14 amino acids. CDR1 and CDR2 from the germline V gene are SGHRS and YFSETQ.

The CDR3 is CATRGPGSGYTF. As DNA, the CDR3 is TGTGCCACCCGAGGCCCCGGGAGTGGCTACACCTTC. The V call is TRBV9, the J call TRBJ1-2; D remains ambiguous. This CDR3 is built from 12 residues. V dropped 9 bases and J dropped 7 bases, with 16 bases sitting between them. The germline CDR1 and CDR2 sequences are SGDLS and YYNGEE.

A word on this clone: Because the CDR3 is missing its conserved closing phenylalanine or tryptophan, this is likely a read error. The chain combines TRBV28 with TRBJ1-2; a weak D match, TRBD1 (6 bases). Germline CDR1 MDHEN, CDR2 SYDVKM. The CDR3 sequence is 13 residues long. Trimming removed 9 bases at V and 4 bases at J, with 15 bases between. This chain's CDR3 is CASQGLTLYGYTL. In DNA, the CDR3 is TGTGCCAGTCAGGGGCTCACTCTCTATGGCTACACCCTC.

This clone was observed a few times. The chain has TRBV30 and TRBJ1-5, with TRBD1 matching 7 bases. The V segment lost 1 base and the J segment 7 bases; nucleotides outside the gene matches: 4. There are 13 residues in the CDR3. The germline V gene encodes CDR1 GTSNPN and CDR2 SVGIG (reference sequence). The CDR3 DNA reads TGTGCCTGGAGTGATACAGGGGAACAGCCCCAGCATTTT. Translating gives CAWSDTGEQPQHF. The variable domain in full, with the rest retrieved from reference TRBV30 and TRBJ1-5, is SQTIHQWPATLVQPVGSPLSLECTVEGTSNPNLYWYRQAAGRGLQLLFYSVGIGQISSEVPQNLSASRPQDRQFILSSKKLLLSDSGFYLCAWSDTGEQPQHFGDGTRLSIL.

This clone turned up a few times. The V and J genes are TRBV10-2 and TRBJ1-3; the match to TRBD1 covers 9 bases. Unmatched junction bases numbered 5, after V lost 8 bases and J lost 3 bases. Germline V lookup: CDR1 WSHSY, CDR2 SAAADI. This CDR3 comprises 14 residues. The DNA for the CDR3 is TGCGCCAGCGCGGACAGGGGAGGTGGAAACACCATATATTTT. It encodes CASADRGGGNTIYF.

The chain couples TRBV2 to TRBJ1-6; D not certain. Trimming took off 9 bases at V and 5 bases at J, with 17 bases between the two ends. CDR3 size: 15 residues. CDR1 and CDR2 from the germline V gene are SNHLY and FYNNEI. The CDR3 coding sequence is TGTGCCAGTTTCTCATATGAGACAAATAATTCACCCCTCCACTTT. This encodes CASFSYETNNSPLHF.

The chain has TRBV15 and TRBJ1-1; the D is unclear. In germline, CDR1 is LNHNV, CDR2 YYDKDF (reference sequence). Trimming removed 5 bases from V and 2 bases from J, with 9 bases in between. The length of the CDR3 is 13 residues. CDR3 DNA sequence: TGTGCCACCAGCCGGAGACTTAACACTGAAGCTTTCTTT. This translates into CATSRRLNTEAFF.

V usage is TRBV7-2 and J usage is TRBJ1-2; 8 bases match TRBD1. Losses at the gene ends were 5 bases for V and 8 bases for J; bases not matched to a gene: 4. The germline CDR1 and CDR2 sequences are SGHTA and FQGNSA. This CDR3 contains 12 residues. CDR3 in amino acids: CASSRTGIGYTF. CDR3 sequence (DNA): TGTGCCAGCAGCCGGACAGGGATCGGCTACACCTTC.

This clone was observed once. V and J are TRBV6-5 and TRBJ1-2; a possible D gene is TRBD1 (5 bases). Germline V gene data show CDR1 as MNHEY and CDR2 as SVGAGI. The CDR3 loop spans 11 amino acids. Trimming took off 8 bases at V and 11 bases at J, with 15 bases between the two ends. This chain's CDR3 is CASRADTRYTF. The CDR3 bases are TGTGCCAGCCGCGCGGACACCAGGTACACCTTC.

This chain joins TRBV7-2 and TRBJ2-5; 10 bases are shared with TRBD2. The CDR3 has 14 residues. Germline values: CDR1 SGHTA, CDR2 FQGNSA. The ends lost 6 bases at V and 3 bases at J; junction bases unmatched: 4. The CDR3 loop is CASSSSGSEETQYF. The CDR3 region has the DNA TGTGCCAGCAGTTCTAGCGGGAGCGAAGAGACCCAGTACTTC.

Turning to this clone: Additional DNA sequences in this sample encode the identical CDR3. The gene calls are TRBV7-6 and TRBJ1-1; 7 positions match TRBD1. Germline trimming cut 1 base from V and 5 bases from J; bases unmatched to any gene: 7. The V gene's germline CDR1 is SGHVS and CDR2 FNYEAQ. CDR3 length: 15 residues. CDR3 nucleotide sequence: TGTGCCAGCAGCTTAGAGAGCACAGGGGTTACTGAAGCTTTCTTT. Amino acids: CASSLESTGVTEAFF.

This rearrangement joins TRBV6-5 to TRBJ2-7, with 10 bases that match TRBD1. Germline-derived CDR1 and CDR2 are MNHEY and SVGAGI. The CDR3 loop spans 15 amino acids. The J segment lost 0 bases and the V segment lost 5 bases, leaving 4 bases of the junction unmatched. The CDR3 is CASSPGQGISYEQYV. The CDR3 nucleotides are TGTGCCAGCAGTCCGGGACAGGGGATCTCCTACGAGCAGTACGTC.

The V gene is TRBV9, the J gene TRBJ2-7; 10 nucleotides agree with TRBD1. V was clipped by 3 bases and J by 4 bases; unmatched bases: 4. The germline CDR1 and CDR2 sequences are SGDLS and YYNGEE. CDR3 length equals 14 residues. CDR3 sequence (DNA): TGTGCCAGCAGCGCAAGACAGGGGGCGTACGAGCAGTACTTC. It specifies CASSARQGAYEQYF.

The V call is TRBV11-2, the J call TRBJ1-2; D not certain. This CDR3 is built from 13 residues. Germline V CDR1 and CDR2: SGHAT, FQNNGV. With 11 bases removed from V and 3 bases from J, the gap between germline ends came to 16 bases. The CDR3 here is CAAEQVGDYGYTF. In nucleotides, the CDR3 is TGTGCCGCCGAGCAGGTCGGGGACTATGGCTACACCTTC.

The chain links TRBV15 to TRBJ1-2; TRBD1 agrees at 10 bases. Per the germline V gene, CDR1 is LNHNV and CDR2 is YYDKDF (reference sequence). The CDR3 length is 17 residues. The J segment lost 8 bases and the V segment lost 1 base, leaving 13 bases of the junction unmatched. The CDR3 bases are TGTGCCACCAGCAGAGCTAACCTATGGGACAGGGGTATCGGCTACACCTTC. Protein: CATSRANLWDRGIGYTF.

The chain recombines TRBV6-5 with TRBJ1-5, with a possible D match to TRBD1 (6 bases). Trimming cost V 6 bases and J 6 bases, with 12 bases left between them. Germline CDR1 is MNHEY and CDR2 is SVGAGI. This CDR3 has 13 residues. The CDR3 DNA sequence: TGTGCCAGCAGGAAACAGGGAACTCAGCCCCAGCATTTT. It encodes CASRKQGTQPQHF.

This clone was picked up a small number of times. The V and J genes are TRBV28 and TRBJ1-2; 9 bases are a match to TRBD1. The CDR3 totals 15 residues. V gave up 6 bases and J gave up 3 bases; unmatched junction bases: 8. Germline V lookup: CDR1 MDHEN, CDR2 SYDVKM. CDR3 in amino acids: CASSTTGGGYYGYTF. CDR3 DNA: TGTGCCAGCAGCACTACAGGGGGCGGGTACTATGGCTACACCTTC.

This chain joins TRBV5-4 and TRBJ1-1; D is unresolved. Trimming shortened V by 1 base and J by 4 bases, and 5 bases separated the two germline ends. Germline CDR1 reads SGHNT; CDR2 reads YYREEE (reference sequence). The CDR3 is 12 amino acids. The CDR3 coding sequence is TGTGCCAGCAGCTTGACGAGCACTGAAGCTTTCTTT. Amino acids: CASSLTSTEAFF.

V usage is TRBV28 and J usage is TRBJ1-1; 9 bases map to TRBD1. CDR1 and CDR2 (germline): MDHEN, SYDVKM. The CDR3 sequence is 14 residues long. Trimming cost V 5 bases and J 10 bases; bases outside gene matches: 11. The CDR3 sequence: CASSPSRDREGAFF. Written as DNA, the CDR3 is TGTGCCAGCAGTCCGTCCCGGGACAGGGAGGGAGCTTTCTTT.

This chain connects TRBV7-8 to TRBJ1-2, with 7 bases matching TRBD1. The junction had 3 bases not matched to a gene; V was cut back by 1 base and J by 4 bases. Looked up from germline, CDR1 is SGHVS and CDR2 is FQNEAQ. The CDR3 is 14 amino acids. The chain's CDR3 is CASSLERTGYGYTF. The CDR3 nucleotides are TGTGCCAGCAGCTTAGAAAGGACAGGCTATGGCTACACCTTC. Drawing the rest from reference TRBV7-8 and TRBJ1-2, the complete variable domain is GAGVSQSPRYKVAKRGQDVALRCDPISGHVSLFWYQQALGQGPEFLTYFQNEAQLDKSGLPSDRFFAERPEGSVSTLKIQRTQQEDSAVYLCASSLERTGYGYTFGSGTRLTVV.

The rearrangement uses TRBV28 and TRBJ1-2; TRBD1 might be the D (5 bases). The V gene lost 8 bases and the J gene lost 8 bases, with 21 bases spanning the gap. CDR1 and CDR2 (germline): MDHEN, SYDVKM. This CDR3 has 14 residues. This CDR3 reads CASGPATRVSGYTF. CDR3 DNA sequence: TGTGCCAGCGGACCAGCAACCAGGGTCAGCGGCTACACCTTC.

The V and J genes are TRBV10-2 and TRBJ2-5; 8 nucleotides match TRBD2. V dropped 4 bases and J dropped 4; count of bases not matched to a gene: 5. Germline V gene lookup returns CDR1 WSHSY and CDR2 SAAADI. The CDR3 is 14 amino acids. The DNA for the CDR3 is TGCGCCAGCAGTGCGACTAGCGATGGAGAGACCCAGTACTTC. Its protein product is CASSATSDGETQYF.

V gene TRBV7-3 combines with J gene TRBJ2-2, with D perhaps TRBD1 (6 bases). The CDR3 totals 15 residues. Germline V CDR1 and CDR2: SGHTA, FQGTGA. With 5 bases removed from V and 2 bases from J, the gap between germline ends came to 12 bases. CDR3 region: CASSPGQTNTGELFF. The CDR3 region has the DNA TGTGCCAGCAGCCCCGGACAGACTAACACCGGGGAGCTGTTTTTT.

This clone was counted a few times. The V call is TRBV7-9, the J call TRBJ1-2; D perhaps matches TRBD1 (5 bases). Trimming took 0 bases from V and 7 from J, leaving 9 bases between them. Germline CDR1 SEHNR, CDR2 FQNEAQ (reference sequence). This CDR3 comprises 13 residues. The CDR3 protein is CASSLAGRAGYTF. In DNA form, the CDR3 reads TGTGCCAGCAGCTTAGCAGGCAGGGCTGGCTACACCTTC.